The present TCR beta chain was sequenced within a study of vaccination and CD4 T cells after COVID-19. Treatment denoted: approximately 9-day PBMC culture with coronavirus spike peptide pools or control peptides (ViraFEST assay). Looked up from germline, CDR1 is LGHDT and CDR2 is YNNKEL (reference sequence). The CDR3 is made up of 12 amino acids. Trimming pared 11 bases from V and 6 bases from J, leaving 13 bases between. As regards this clonotype: Its specificity is not known.

An Oncomine TCR Beta short-read assay was used to sequence the DNA from cultured CD4+ T cells. TCRdb used MiXCR to reprocess the PCR reads, holding one entry per CDR3 protein. This table has around 21,000 distinct CDR3 sequences, approximately 57% appearing once. This receptor was taken from a human donor who had recovered from COVID-19. The source was CD4+ T cells from blood, cultured in vitro, collected after SARS-CoV-2 vaccination. The chain is built from TRBV3-1 and TRBJ2-2, with D perhaps TRBD2 (5 bases). CDR3 protein: CAVSRGAGELFF. In DNA form, the CDR3 reads TGTGCCGTTTCTCGGGGTGCCGGGGAGCTGTTTTTT.